This TCR beta chain was found in a study of PD-1 blockade in classical Hodgkin lymphoma. Looking at the study overall: Patients were dosed intravenously with nivolumab at 3 mg/kg every 2 weeks.

Study-wide points: Relapsed/refractory patients reportedly had the lowest baseline TCR diversity, below newly diagnosed patients, who were below healthy donors. Diversity in CD4+ TCRs, unlike that measured in CD8+ TCRs, had risen significantly by C4D1.

This CDR3 region has 15 residues. Trimming took off 2 bases at V and 1 base at J, with 11 bases between the two ends. Germline-derived CDR1 and CDR2 are SGHTA and FQGNSA. Note on this clone: Its target is unknown.

Some clones are missing from TCRdb's copy, which holds only in-frame ones; the method was immunoSEQ multiplex PCR. Altogether under 15,000 clones are present, approximately 80% being singletons, with the ten largest covering around 1.4%. Each patient's relapse followed autologous stem cell transplantation, and brentuximab vedotin exposure varied. The study purified CD4+ T cells from thawed PBMCs using magnetic negative selection. The clonotype was recovered from a human donor with classical Hodgkin lymphoma. The chain is built from TRBV7-2 and TRBJ1-2, with a weak D call TRBD1 (6 bases). The sample in question was CD4+ T cells from blood, obtained at baseline. The chain's CDR3 is CASSLKAGDNYGYTF. The CDR3 DNA reads as TGTGCCAGCAGCTTAAAGGCAGGGGATAACTATGGCTACACCTTC.